The sequence of this TCR beta chain was determined in a study of OX40 agonist ivuxolimab in advanced cancers. About the study: Ivuxolimab, an antibody acting as an agonist of OX40 (CD134), was used to treat patients. Every 2 weeks, ivuxolimab was infused into the patients intravenously at between 0.01 and 10 mg/kg. The study, taken as a whole, reports: Doses of 0.1 to 3.0 mg/kg were accompanied by clonal expansion of CD4+ and CD8+ blood T cells by week 6.

Germline CDR1 LNHNV, CDR2 YYDKDF (reference sequence). This CDR3 is built from 14 residues. The V end was cut by 1 base, the J end by 1 base, with 7 bases between. Assay: immunoSEQ multiplex PCR; the TCRdb copy retains only in-frame clones and omits some. This sample yields some 30,000 clones, of which roughly 87% are seen a single time; under 1% belongs to the top ten. To note about this clone: Its matching antigen is unknown.

The source is an adult with an advanced solid tumor such as melanoma, head and neck, liver or kidney cancer. This chain uses TRBV15 with TRBJ2-5; D uncertain. Sequenced material: CD4+ or CD8+ T cells sorted from blood, taken in a trial of the OX40 agonist ivuxolimab. For the CDR3, the DNA is TGTGCCACCAGCAGAGGCGAAGCCCAAGAGACCCAGTACTTC. Its translation is CATSRGEAQETQYF. Together with reference TRBV15 and TRBJ2-5, the CDR3 gives the full variable domain: DAMVIQNPRYQVTQFGKPVTLSCSQTLNHNVMYWYQQKSSQAPKLLFHYYDKDFNNEADTPDNFQSRRPNTSFCFLDIRSPGLGDTAMYLCATSRGEAQETQYFGPGTRLLVL.